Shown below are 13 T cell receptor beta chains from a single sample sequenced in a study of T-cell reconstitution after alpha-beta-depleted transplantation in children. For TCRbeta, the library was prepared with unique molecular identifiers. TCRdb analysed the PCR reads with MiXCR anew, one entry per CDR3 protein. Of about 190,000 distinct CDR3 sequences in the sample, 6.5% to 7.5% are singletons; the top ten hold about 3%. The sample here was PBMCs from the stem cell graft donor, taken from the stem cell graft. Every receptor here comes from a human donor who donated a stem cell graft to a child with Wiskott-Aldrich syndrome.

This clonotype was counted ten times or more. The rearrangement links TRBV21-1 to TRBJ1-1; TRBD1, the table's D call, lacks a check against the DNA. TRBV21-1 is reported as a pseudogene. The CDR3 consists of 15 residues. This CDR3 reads CASSTGQGLNTEAFF. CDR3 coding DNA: TGTGCCAGCAGCACAGGACAGGGCCTGAACACTGAAGCTTTCTTT.

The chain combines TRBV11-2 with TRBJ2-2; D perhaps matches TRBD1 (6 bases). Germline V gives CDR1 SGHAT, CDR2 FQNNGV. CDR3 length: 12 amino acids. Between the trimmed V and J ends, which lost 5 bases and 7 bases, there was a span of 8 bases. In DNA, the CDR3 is TGTGCCAGCAGCCCAGGGGTCGGGGAGCTGTTTTTT. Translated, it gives CASSPGVGELFF.

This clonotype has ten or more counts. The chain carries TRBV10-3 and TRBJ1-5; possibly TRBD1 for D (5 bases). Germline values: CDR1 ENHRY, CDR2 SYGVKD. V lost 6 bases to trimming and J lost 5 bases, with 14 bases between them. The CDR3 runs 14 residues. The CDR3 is CAISQDTQHQPQHF. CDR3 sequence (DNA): TGTGCCATCAGCCAGGACACACAACATCAGCCCCAGCATTTT.

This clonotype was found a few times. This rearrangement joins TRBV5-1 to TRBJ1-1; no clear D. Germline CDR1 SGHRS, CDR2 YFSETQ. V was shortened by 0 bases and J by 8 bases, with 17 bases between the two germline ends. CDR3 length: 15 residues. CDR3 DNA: TGCGCCAGCAGCTTGGTGGTTGGCAGGCGAGTAGAAGCTTTCTTT. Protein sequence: CASSLVVGRRVEAFF.

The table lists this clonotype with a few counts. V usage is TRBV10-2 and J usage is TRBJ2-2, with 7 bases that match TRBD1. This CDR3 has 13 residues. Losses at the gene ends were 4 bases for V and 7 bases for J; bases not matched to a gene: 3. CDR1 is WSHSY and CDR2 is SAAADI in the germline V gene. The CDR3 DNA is TGCGCCAGCAGTGGACAGGGAAACGGGGAGCTGTTTTTT. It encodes CASSGQGNGELFF.

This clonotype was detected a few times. The CDR3 reads CASSPDRGIEETQYF. The CDR3 coding sequence is TGCGCCAGCAGCCCGGACAGGGGAATAGAAGAGACCCAGTACTTC. The V gene is TRBV5-1, the J gene TRBJ2-5; TRBD1 aligns across 9 bases. The length of the CDR3 is 15 residues. The germline V gene has CDR1 SGHRS and CDR2 YFSETQ. J lost 3 bases, V lost 4 bases, and 7 bases had no gene match. The entire variable domain, with the rest obtained from reference TRBV5-1 and TRBJ2-5, is as follows: KAGVTQTPRYLIKTRGQQVTLSCSPISGHRSVSWYQQTPGQGLQFLFEYFSETQRNKGNFPGRFSGRQFSNSRSEMNVSTLELGDSALYLCASSPDRGIEETQYFGPGTRLLVL.

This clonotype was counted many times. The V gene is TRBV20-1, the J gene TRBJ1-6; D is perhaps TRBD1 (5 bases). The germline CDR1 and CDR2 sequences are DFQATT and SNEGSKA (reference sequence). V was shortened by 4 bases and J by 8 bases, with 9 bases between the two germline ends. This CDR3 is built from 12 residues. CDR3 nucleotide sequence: TGCAGTGCTAAAAGGGGAGATTCACCCCTCCACTTT. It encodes CSAKRGDSPLHF.

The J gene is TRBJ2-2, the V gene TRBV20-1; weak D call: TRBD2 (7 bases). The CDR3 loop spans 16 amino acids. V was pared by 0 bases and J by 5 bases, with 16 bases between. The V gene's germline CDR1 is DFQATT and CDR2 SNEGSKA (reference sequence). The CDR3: CSARDARGGTTGELFF. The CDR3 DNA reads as TGCAGTGCTAGAGATGCAAGGGGGGGGACTACCGGGGAGCTGTTTTTT.

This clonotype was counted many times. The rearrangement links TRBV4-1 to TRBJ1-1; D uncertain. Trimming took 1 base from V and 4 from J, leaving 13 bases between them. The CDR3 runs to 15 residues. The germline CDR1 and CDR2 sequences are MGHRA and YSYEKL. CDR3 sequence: CASSQVVSRGTEAFF. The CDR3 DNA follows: TGCGCCAGCAGCCAAGTAGTCAGTCGTGGCACTGAAGCTTTCTTT.

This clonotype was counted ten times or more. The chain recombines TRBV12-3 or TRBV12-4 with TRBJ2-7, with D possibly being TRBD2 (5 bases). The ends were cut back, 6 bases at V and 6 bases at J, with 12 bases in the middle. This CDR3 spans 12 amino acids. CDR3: CASSSSRGEQYF. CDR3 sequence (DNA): TGTGCCAGCAGCTCCTCTCGGGGCGAGCAGTACTTC.

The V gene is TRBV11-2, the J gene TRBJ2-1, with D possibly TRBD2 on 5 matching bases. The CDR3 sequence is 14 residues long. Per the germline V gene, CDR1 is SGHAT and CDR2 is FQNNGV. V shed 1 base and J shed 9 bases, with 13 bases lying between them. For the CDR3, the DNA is TGTGCCAGCAGCTTAGGGCCCCCTAGCCCTGAGCAGTTCTTC. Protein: CASSLGPPSPEQFF.

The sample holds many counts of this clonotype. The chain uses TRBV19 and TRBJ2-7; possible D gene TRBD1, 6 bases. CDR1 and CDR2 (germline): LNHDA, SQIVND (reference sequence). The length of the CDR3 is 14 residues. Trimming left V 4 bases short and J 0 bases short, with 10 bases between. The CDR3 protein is CASSRKTGSYEQYF. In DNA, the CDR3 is TGTGCCAGTAGTAGAAAGACAGGCTCCTACGAGCAGTACTTC.

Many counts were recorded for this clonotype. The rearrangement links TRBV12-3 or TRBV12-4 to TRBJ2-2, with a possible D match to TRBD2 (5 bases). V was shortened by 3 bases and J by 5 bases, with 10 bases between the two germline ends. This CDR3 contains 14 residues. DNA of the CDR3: TGTGCCAGCAGTTTCGGACCGGGGACCGGGGAGCTGTTTTTT. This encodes CASSFGPGTGELFF.